One TCR beta chain is described in this entry. The antigen is undetermined. Deletions cut 7 bases from V and 6 bases from J, with 12 bases between. This CDR3 has 14 amino acids. The germline CDR1 and CDR2 sequences are KGHDR and SFDVKD. This sample stems from a study of T cell responses to AZD1222 COVID-19 vaccine. Produced via immunoSEQ multiplex PCR; TCRdb's table is partial and in-frame only. The repertoire holds more than 150,000 clones, with about 93% as singletons. Findings and caveats of the study: Nearly half of unique spike-specific TCRs reportedly avoided B.1.351 and B.1.1.7 mutated regions. A mostly white British donor set with more females was recruited, and clonal diversity was possibly underestimated.

Second doses that came at about 4 or about 12 weeks were put together. Sequences were derived from peripheral blood, sampled 28 days after the second AZD1222 dose. The TCR originated in an adult who received the AZD1222 COVID-19 vaccine. The chain joins TRBV24-1 to TRBJ2-6; possibly TRBD2 for D (6 bases). CDR3 loop: CATRGGGEANVLTF. The CDR3 region has the DNA TGTGCCACCAGGGGAGGAGGTGAGGCCAACGTCCTGACTTTC.